This TCR beta chain was recovered during a study of PD-1 blockade in mismatch repair-deficient tumors. Overall study: All were previously treated, progressing patients with some twelve mismatch repair-deficient cancer types. General observations from the study: Rapid post-treatment expansion, then contraction, generally preceding radiologic response, marked tumor-resident clones.

Germline CDR1 reads KGHSH; CDR2 reads LQKENI. The CDR3 extends over 12 amino acids. V was cut by 4 bases and J by 5 bases, with 8 bases left in between. Mismatch repair deficiency was confirmed in all patients, by PCR or immunohistochemistry. Points on this clone: Its antigen is not identified.

Some clones are missing from TCRdb's copy, which holds only in-frame ones; the method was immunoSEQ multiplex PCR. The table lists roughly 130,000 clones, 88% of them singletons. This sample comprised peripheral blood, obtained about 17 months after starting pembrolizumab. The clonotype was recovered from an adult with mismatch repair-deficient cancer. The chain employs TRBV18 and TRBJ2-5; D unclear. The CDR3 is CASSRVPETQYF. CDR3 in DNA: TGTGCCAGCTCACGCGTCCCCGAGACCCAGTACTTC.